One and the same sample provided the 21 T cell receptor beta chains below, sequenced in a study of beta chain features in type 1 diabetes. The entirety of the isolated RNA underwent reverse transcription, so expressed TCRB transcripts were sequenced. Profiling relied on immunoSEQ multiplex PCR, and the TCRdb table lists in-frame clones only, not all of them. Among about 900,000 clones, around a sixth were seen once, and the ten largest hold 0.023%. Sequencing was performed on naive CD4+ T cells from blood. The source of these receptors is a woman between 18 and 30 years old in good health.

In its sample, this clone was seen a few times. The chain recombines TRBV14 with TRBJ1-3; 7 bases agree with TRBD1. The J segment lost 1 base and the V segment lost 2 bases, leaving 11 bases of the junction unmatched. The germline V gene encodes CDR1 SGHDN and CDR2 FVKESK. CDR3 length equals 18 residues. The DNA for the CDR3 is TGTGCCAGCAGCCAAAGCACAGGGGCCTTAACATCTGGAAACACCATATATTTT. Translated, it gives CASSQSTGALTSGNTIYF.

The genes are TRBV7-9 and TRBJ1-3; D is perhaps TRBD1 (5 bases). The CDR3 length is 19 residues. V lost 5 bases, J lost 0 bases, and 23 bases lay in between. The V gene's germline CDR1 is SEHNR and CDR2 FQNEAQ (reference sequence). This CDR3 is CASSRREEEGVYSGNTIYF. The CDR3 DNA sequence: TGTGCCAGCAGCAGACGGGAGGAGGAAGGGGTCTACTCTGGAAACACCATATATTTT.

The gene calls are TRBV6-1 and TRBJ1-5; a possible D gene is TRBD1 (5 bases). Germline V lookup: CDR1 MNHNS, CDR2 SASEGT. This CDR3 contains 15 residues. Trimming stripped 0 bases from V and 4 bases from J, with 10 bases between. The CDR3 DNA is TGTGCCAGCAGTGAAGCCCAGGGAAGGAATCAGCCCCAGCATTTT. Translating gives CASSEAQGRNQPQHF.

This rearrangement joins TRBV7-6 to TRBJ2-2, with D maybe TRBD2 (5 bases). The germline V gene encodes CDR1 SGHVS and CDR2 FNYEAQ. V lost 1 base and J 5 bases, leaving 5 bases between the germline ends. CDR3 length equals 13 residues. CDR3 amino acids: CASSLVATGELFF. The CDR3 coding sequence is TGTGCCAGCAGCTTAGTAGCGACCGGGGAGCTGTTTTTT.

This clone came up a few times. The chain employs TRBV28 and TRBJ1-3; TRBD1 aligns across 7 bases. J was trimmed by 2 bases and V by 5 bases; bases with no gene match: 3. This CDR3 comprises 14 residues. CDR1 MDHEN and CDR2 SYDVKM come from the germline V gene. The CDR3 nucleotides read TGTGCCAGCAGTCCCGGGACAGCTGGAAACACCATATATTTT. Its translation: CASSPGTAGNTIYF.

This clone was seen more than once but under ten times. J is TRBJ2-3 and V is TRBV7-2; no firm D call. The CDR3 consists of 18 residues. V was cut by 1 base and J by 0 bases, with 17 bases left in between. Germline V gene sequence: CDR1 SGHTA, CDR2 FQGNSA. The CDR3 DNA sequence: TGTGCCAGCAGCTTAGTCAGGCCATGGGGAACTAGCACAGATACGCAGTATTTT. It specifies CASSLVRPWGTSTDTQYF.

A few counts support this clone. This chain joins TRBV9 and TRBJ2-2; D unclear. The length of the CDR3 is 14 residues. Between the trimmed V and J ends, which lost 0 bases and 7 bases, there was a span of 10 bases. Germline V lookup: CDR1 SGDLS, CDR2 YYNGEE. In DNA form, the CDR3 reads TGTGCCAGCAGCGTAGCTGAAGGCGGCGGGGAGCTGTTTTTT. Amino acids: CASSVAEGGGELFF.

The chain couples TRBV7-3 to TRBJ2-2; D uncertain. Germline V gives CDR1 SGHTA, CDR2 FQGTGA. V lost 4 bases to trimming and J lost 6 bases, with 15 bases between them. The CDR3 runs 15 residues. The CDR3 protein is CASSSGPLVSGELFF. CDR3 DNA: TGTGCCAGCAGCTCCGGGCCCTTGGTCTCCGGGGAGCTGTTTTTT.

There are a few counts of this clone. The chain is built from TRBV28 and TRBJ2-7; the D is unclear. The CDR3 is made up of 13 amino acids. Trimming shortened V by 6 bases and J by 2 bases, and 11 bases separated the two germline ends. Looked up from germline, CDR1 is MDHEN and CDR2 is SYDVKM. The CDR3 loop reads CASSPTTTYEQYF. The CDR3 nucleotides are TGTGCCAGCAGCCCTACTACCACCTACGAGCAGTACTTC.

This sequence joins TRBV2 and TRBJ2-7; 8 bases map to TRBD2. The V gene's germline CDR1 is SNHLY and CDR2 FYNNEI. CDR3 length: 15 amino acids. V lost 3 bases to trimming and J lost 2 bases; unmatched junction nucleotides: 6. Here the CDR3 DNA reads TGTGCCAGCAGTGACGGGAGCGGGAGTACCTACGAGCAGTACTTC. This gives the protein CASSDGSGSTYEQYF.

There are many counts of this clone. CDR3 residues: CASLRAQSTDTQYF. DNA for the CDR3: TGTGCCAGCCTAAGGGCGCAGAGCACAGATACGCAGTATTTT. The chain employs TRBV21-1 and TRBJ2-3. TRBV21-1 is a recognized pseudogene. This CDR3 region has 14 residues.

The chain employs TRBV4-2 and TRBJ2-5; tentative D call: TRBD1 (5 bases). The V and J ends lost 1 base and 2 bases respectively, with 8 bases between them. This CDR3 has 14 residues. Per the germline V gene, CDR1 is LGHNA and CDR2 is YNFKEQ. CDR3 region: CASSQGTRQETQYF. CDR3 sequence (DNA): TGTGCCAGCAGCCAAGGGACACGACAAGAGACCCAGTACTTC.

The chain recombines TRBV18 with TRBJ2-3; D call uncertain. Germline lookup yields CDR1 KGHSH and CDR2 LQKENI. Trimming left V 0 bases short and J 10 bases short, with 8 bases between. There are 12 residues in the CDR3. In DNA form, the CDR3 reads TGTGCCAGCTCACCACCAGACCGCTCGCAGTATTTT. It codes for CASSPPDRSQYF.

The J gene is TRBJ2-7, the V gene TRBV7-9; D is possibly TRBD1 (6 bases). Germline CDR1 reads SEHNR; CDR2 reads FQNEAQ (reference sequence). The V end was cut by 5 bases, the J end by 3 bases, with 17 bases between. This CDR3 is built from 15 residues. The CDR3 loop is CASSLTQGLHYEQYF. As DNA, the CDR3 is TGTGCCAGCAGCCTCACCCAGGGGTTGCACTACGAGCAGTACTTC.

This chain joins TRBV7-2 and TRBJ2-2; 7 nucleotides line up with TRBD1. V lost 2 bases, J lost 3 bases, and 3 bases stayed unmatched. The CDR3 contains 15 residues. The germline gives CDR1 SGHTA, CDR2 FQGNSA. CDR3 sequence: CASSLSGGHTGELFF. The CDR3 DNA sequence: TGTGCCAGCAGCTTATCAGGGGGACACACCGGGGAGCTGTTTTTT. The full variable domain, completed using reference TRBV7-2 and TRBJ2-2, is GAGVSQSPSNKVTEKGKDVELRCDPISGHTALYWYRQSLGQGLEFLIYFQGNSAPDKSGLPSDRFSAERTGGSVSTLTIQRTQQEDSAVYLCASSLSGGHTGELFFGEGSRLTVL.

V and J are TRBV5-1 and TRBJ2-5, with a weak D call TRBD2 (6 bases). The CDR3 covers 19 residues. Trimming pared 0 bases from V and 0 bases from J, leaving 21 bases between. Germline CDR1 reads SGHRS; CDR2 reads YFSETQ. The CDR3 DNA sequence: TGCGCCAGCAGCTTGGCGGTCAGCGCTGGAGGGATGTACCAAGAGACCCAGTACTTC. This translates into CASSLAVSAGGMYQETQYF.

This clone was recorded a few times. The V call is TRBV9, the J call TRBJ2-7; the D is unclear. V lost 2 bases to trimming and J lost 9 bases, with 18 bases between them. The CDR3 length is 14 residues. CDR1 is SGDLS and CDR2 is YYNGEE in the germline V gene. CDR3 residues: CASSVDPGTPRQYF. DNA for the CDR3: TGTGCCAGCAGCGTGGACCCTGGCACCCCGAGGCAGTACTTC.

This clone was counted between two and nine times. This chain links TRBV6-1 with TRBJ2-7; tentative D call: TRBD1 (5 bases). V lost 7 bases to trimming and J lost 6 bases, with 19 bases between them. The CDR3 has 14 residues. Germline loops: CDR1 MNHNS, CDR2 SASEGT. The CDR3 DNA reads TGTGCCAGCAACCCGAGAGACAGCTGGGCCGAGCAGTACTTC. It encodes CASNPRDSWAEQYF.

This clone was observed a few times. The rearrangement uses TRBV7-2 and TRBJ2-5, with D maybe TRBD1 (6 bases). The CDR3 consists of 14 residues. V shed 5 bases and J shed 1 base, with 11 bases lying between them. Germline lookup yields CDR1 SGHTA and CDR2 FQGNSA. The CDR3 DNA reads TGTGCCAGCAGCCGCCAGGACAGCCAAGAGACCCAGTACTTC. This sequence encodes CASSRQDSQETQYF.

The chain employs TRBV5-1 and TRBJ2-3, with 11 nucleotides matching TRBD2. CDR1 and CDR2 (germline): SGHRS, YFSETQ. The CDR3 loop spans 16 amino acids. The ends lost 0 bases at V and 4 bases at J; junction bases unmatched: 4. The CDR3 DNA reads as TGCGCCAGCAGCTTGGTCCTACTAGCGGGAGCAGATACGCAGTATTTT. Translating it yields CASSLVLLAGADTQYF. The entire variable domain, with the rest obtained from reference TRBV5-1 and TRBJ2-3, is as follows: KAGVTQTPRYLIKTRGQQVTLSCSPISGHRSVSWYQQTPGQGLQFLFEYFSETQRNKGNFPGRFSGRQFSNSRSEMNVSTLELGDSALYLCASSLVLLAGADTQYFGPGTRLTVL.

The chain couples TRBV7-6 to TRBJ2-1; D ambiguous. Germline loops: CDR1 SGHVS, CDR2 FNYEAQ. With 5 bases removed from V and 9 bases from J, the gap between germline ends came to 8 bases. This CDR3 spans 11 amino acids. Here the CDR3 reads CASSGWGEQFF. DNA for the CDR3: TGTGCCAGCAGCGGTTGGGGTGAGCAGTTCTTC.